This T cell receptor beta chain was captured in a study of blood T cell repertoires in COVID-19. V shed 4 bases and J 1 base; nucleotides not matched to a gene: 5. Germline assignment: CDR1 MGHRA and CDR2 YSYEKL. The CDR3 runs to 15 residues. Clones were read by immunoSEQ multiplex PCR, and TCRdb kept only the in-frame ones, dropping some. The data contain 110,000 or so clones, more than 80% of them singletons. The TCR originated in a woman aged 55-75 years with COVID-19, enrolled during active disease. The V call is TRBV4-1, the J call TRBJ1-1; 8 bases are shared with TRBD1. Sequencing was carried out using peripheral blood. Here the CDR3 DNA reads TGCGCCAGCAGCCTCTACAGGGGGACGAACACTGAAGCTTTCTTT. Protein product: CASSLYRGTNTEAFF.